This T cell receptor (beta chain) was sequenced in a study of identifying expanded T cells in peripheral blood. The CDR3 runs to 15 residues. J gave up 1 base and V 6 bases, and 8 bases lay outside the gene matches. The germline CDR1 and CDR2 sequences are MNHNY and SVGAGI (reference sequence). Profiled with immunoSEQ multiplex PCR; TCRdb holds only in-frame clones, not every one. The sample comprises more than 85,000 clones, 88% of which are singletons, and roughly 15% rests with the top ten. This clonotype was sampled from a person aged 18 to 75 in good health. The chain recombines TRBV6-6 with TRBJ2-5; 7 nucleotides match TRBD2. The material sequenced was blood. CDR3 sequence (DNA): TGTGCCAGCAGGTCGCCTCGGGGGGTCCAAGAGACCCAGTACTTC. Its translation: CASRSPRGVQETQYF.